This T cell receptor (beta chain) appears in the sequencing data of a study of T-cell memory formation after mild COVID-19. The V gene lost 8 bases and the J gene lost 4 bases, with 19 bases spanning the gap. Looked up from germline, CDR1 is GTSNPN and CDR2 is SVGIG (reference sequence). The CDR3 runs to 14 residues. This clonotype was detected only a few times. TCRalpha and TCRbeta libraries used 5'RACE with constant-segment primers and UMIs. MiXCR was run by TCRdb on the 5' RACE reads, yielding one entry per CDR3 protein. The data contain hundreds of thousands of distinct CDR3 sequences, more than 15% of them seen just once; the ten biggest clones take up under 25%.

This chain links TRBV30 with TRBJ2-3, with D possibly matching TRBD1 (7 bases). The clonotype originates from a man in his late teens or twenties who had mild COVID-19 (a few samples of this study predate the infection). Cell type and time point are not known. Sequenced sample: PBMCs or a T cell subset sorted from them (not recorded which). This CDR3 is CARAGAGGSDTQYF. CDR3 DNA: TGTGCCCGCGCGGGTGCAGGGGGGTCAGATACGCAGTATTTT.